Listed below are T cell receptor beta chains from one sample, sequenced in a study of PD-L1 blockade in urothelial cancer. Clones were read by immunoSEQ multiplex PCR, and TCRdb kept only the in-frame ones, dropping some. The sample holds roughly 63,000 clones, around 86% seen once. Sample: PBMCs, taken around atezolizumab (anti-PD-L1) treatment. The source is a man in his sixties or seventies with urothelial cancer. Both conserved end residues are part of each CDR3. The order of the fields is J gene, clone size, V gene, D gene, CDR3 protein, CDR3 DNA. D genes are given only for firm matches. A clone size is listed for some rows: how often the clone was seen (once, few, many), or a class if it is expanded.

j_gene: TRBJ2-7
abundance: NA
v_gene: TRBV7-6
d_gene: TRBD1
CDR3aa: CASSLGQNPYEQYF
CDR3nt: TGTGCCAGCAGCCTGGGACAGAATCCCTACGAGCAGTACTTC

j_gene: TRBJ1-1
abundance: few
v_gene: TRBV19
d_gene: TRBD1
CDR3aa: CASKDRGRYTEAFF
CDR3nt: TGTGCCAGTAAAGACAGGGGAAGGTACACTGAAGCTTTCTTT

j_gene: TRBJ1-4
abundance: large
v_gene: TRBV18
d_gene: NA
CDR3aa: CASSPQGEKLFF
CDR3nt: TGTGCCAGCTCACCCCAGGGGGAAAAACTGTTTTTT

j_gene: TRBJ2-5
abundance: NA
v_gene: TRBV20-1
d_gene: NA
CDR3aa: CSGAVRETQYF
CDR3nt: TGCAGTGGAGCGGTACGAGAGACCCAGTACTTC

j_gene: TRBJ2-7
abundance: NA
v_gene: TRBV19
d_gene: TRBD1
CDR3aa: CASSPDRDYEQYF
CDR3nt: TGTGCCAGTAGTCCAGACAGGGACTACGAGCAGTACTTC

j_gene: TRBJ2-7
abundance: NA
v_gene: TRBV13
d_gene: NA
CDR3aa: CASSLIGSAYEQYF
CDR3nt: TGTGCCAGCAGCTTAATCGGGAGTGCCTACGAGCAGTACTTC

j_gene: TRBJ2-5
abundance: once
v_gene: TRBV30
d_gene: NA
CDR3aa: CAWSVPGPETQYF
CDR3nt: TGTGCCTGGAGTGTACCGGGTCCGGAGACCCAGTACTTC

j_gene: TRBJ1-5
abundance: NA
v_gene: TRBV30
d_gene: TRBD1
CDR3aa: CAWTPTGGNQPQHF
CDR3nt: TGTGCCTGGACCCCGACAGGGGGCAATCAGCCCCAGCATTTT

j_gene: TRBJ1-5
abundance: NA
v_gene: TRBV7-9
d_gene: NA
CDR3aa: CASSTGGVNQPQHF
CDR3nt: TGTGCCAGCAGCACGGGGGGGGTGAATCAGCCCCAGCATTTT

j_gene: TRBJ2-1
abundance: NA
v_gene: TRBV6-1
d_gene: TRBD2
CDR3aa: CASSDWTSGRVEQFF
CDR3nt: TGTGCCAGCAGTGACTGGACTAGCGGGAGGGTCGAGCAGTTCTTC

j_gene: TRBJ2-3
abundance: NA
v_gene: TRBV5-1
d_gene: NA
CDR3aa: CASSLDAVSSTDTQYF
CDR3nt: TGCGCCAGCAGCTTGGATGCAGTATCTAGCACAGATACGCAGTATTTT

j_gene: TRBJ2-1
abundance: NA
v_gene: TRBV28
d_gene: NA
CDR3aa: CASSRGGTGTNEQFF
CDR3nt: TGTGCCAGCAGTAGGGGGGGTACGGGCACGAATGAGCAGTTCTTC

j_gene: TRBJ1-3
abundance: NA
v_gene: TRBV29-1
d_gene: TRBD1
CDR3aa: CSVRTTGDGNTIYF
CDR3nt: TGCAGCGTTCGTACAACAGGGGACGGAAACACCATATATTTT

j_gene: TRBJ1-5
abundance: NA
v_gene: TRBV15
d_gene: NA
CDR3aa: CATSRDRGGPQPQHF
CDR3nt: TGTGCCACCAGCAGAGATCGGGGGGGGCCTCAGCCCCAGCATTTT

j_gene: TRBJ2-2
abundance: few
v_gene: TRBV30
d_gene: NA
CDR3aa: CAWSVLRGGELFF
CDR3nt: TGTGCCTGGAGTGTACTGAGAGGCGGGGAGCTGTTTTTT

j_gene: TRBJ2-1
abundance: few
v_gene: TRBV6-1
d_gene: TRBD1
CDR3aa: CASSLTGPYNEQFF
CDR3nt: TGTGCCAGCAGTCTGACAGGGCCCTACAATGAGCAGTTCTTC

j_gene: TRBJ2-7
abundance: NA
v_gene: TRBV5-1
d_gene: NA
CDR3aa: CASSWSGHPYEQYF
CDR3nt: TGCGCCAGCAGCTGGAGTGGCCACCCCTACGAGCAGTACTTC

j_gene: TRBJ1-1
abundance: NA
v_gene: TRBV18
d_gene: NA
CDR3aa: CASSPDRVTEAFF
CDR3nt: TGTGCCAGCTCACCCGATCGAGTCACTGAAGCTTTCTTT

j_gene: TRBJ2-3
abundance: NA
v_gene: TRBV2
d_gene: TRBD2
CDR3aa: CASSALAGGLSTDTQYF
CDR3nt: TGTGCCAGCAGTGCGTTAGCGGGAGGCCTAAGCACAGATACGCAGTATTTT

j_gene: TRBJ2-2
abundance: NA
v_gene: TRBV5-4
d_gene: TRBD2
CDR3aa: CASSLDFSGSVTGELFF
CDR3nt: TGTGCCAGCAGCTTGGATTTTAGCGGGAGCGTCACCGGGGAGCTGTTTTTT

j_gene: TRBJ1-5
abundance: once
v_gene: TRBV28
d_gene: TRBD1
CDR3aa: CASRLGTGRSNQPQHF
CDR3nt: TGTGCCAGCAGGTTGGGGACAGGGAGGAGCAATCAGCCCCAGCATTTT

j_gene: TRBJ2-3
abundance: NA
v_gene: TRBV30
d_gene: TRBD1
CDR3aa: CAWRARDRLTDTQYF
CDR3nt: TGTGCCTGGCGGGCCCGGGACAGACTCACAGATACGCAGTATTTT

j_gene: TRBJ2-3
abundance: NA
v_gene: TRBV2
d_gene: TRBD2
CDR3aa: CASTADPTSGIRDTQYF
CDR3nt: TGTGCCAGCACCGCGGATCCGACTAGCGGGATTCGTGATACGCAGTATTTT

j_gene: TRBJ2-3
abundance: NA
v_gene: TRBV29-1
d_gene: TRBD2
CDR3aa: CSVEDRAGGPDTQYF
CDR3nt: TGCAGCGTTGAAGATAGAGCGGGAGGGCCAGATACGCAGTATTTT

j_gene: TRBJ2-1
abundance: NA
v_gene: TRBV2
d_gene: TRBD1
CDR3aa: CASGRGQGGNEQFF
CDR3nt: TGTGCCAGCGGGCGGGGACAGGGAGGGAATGAGCAGTTCTTC

j_gene: TRBJ2-1
abundance: once
v_gene: TRBV19
d_gene: TRBD1
CDR3aa: CASSMTGGYNEQFF
CDR3nt: TGTGCCAGTAGTATGACAGGGGGCTACAATGAGCAGTTCTTC

j_gene: TRBJ2-7
abundance: NA
v_gene: TRBV11-1
d_gene: NA
CDR3aa: CASSLGIGGDLSSYEQYF
CDR3nt: TGTGCCAGCAGCTTAGGTATTGGGGGCGATCTTAGCTCCTACGAGCAGTACTTC

j_gene: TRBJ1-1
abundance: NA
v_gene: TRBV28
d_gene: TRBD1
CDR3aa: CASTLPGTANTEAFF
CDR3nt: TGTGCCAGCACTCTGCCCGGGACAGCTAACACTGAAGCTTTCTTT

j_gene: TRBJ2-4
abundance: NA
v_gene: TRBV18
d_gene: NA
CDR3aa: CASSPSQQENIQYF
CDR3nt: TGTGCCAGCTCACCCTCCCAGCAGGAAAACATTCAGTACTTC

j_gene: TRBJ2-5
abundance: NA
v_gene: TRBV19
d_gene: NA
CDR3aa: CASSQLGTQETQYF
CDR3nt: TGTGCCAGTAGTCAATTAGGGACTCAAGAGACCCAGTACTTC

j_gene: TRBJ2-3
abundance: NA
v_gene: TRBV30
d_gene: NA
CDR3aa: CAWSVRDGSADTQYF
CDR3nt: TGTGCCTGGAGTGTACGGGACGGGAGTGCAGATACGCAGTATTTT

j_gene: TRBJ2-7
abundance: NA
v_gene: TRBV19
d_gene: NA
CDR3aa: CASSLEDRTYEQYF
CDR3nt: TGTGCCAGTAGTTTGGAGGACAGAACCTACGAGCAGTACTTC

j_gene: TRBJ2-7
abundance: once
v_gene: TRBV29-1
d_gene: NA
CDR3aa: CSVEGGHEQYF
CDR3nt: TGCAGCGTTGAGGGGGGTCACGAGCAGTACTTC

j_gene: TRBJ1-1
abundance: NA
v_gene: TRBV5-1
d_gene: TRBD1
CDR3aa: CASSRQGPSFTEAFF
CDR3nt: TGCGCCAGCAGCCGACAGGGACCCTCATTCACTGAAGCTTTCTTT

j_gene: TRBJ1-2
abundance: NA
v_gene: TRBV18
d_gene: TRBD1
CDR3aa: CASSEGQGQDYGYTF
CDR3nt: TGTGCCAGCTCCGAGGGACAGGGTCAAGACTATGGCTACACCTTC

j_gene: TRBJ2-2
abundance: NA
v_gene: TRBV5-1
d_gene: TRBD1
CDR3aa: CASGSLQGTGELFF
CDR3nt: TGCGCCAGCGGATCCTTACAGGGGACCGGGGAGCTGTTTTTT

j_gene: TRBJ2-3
abundance: once
v_gene: TRBV5-1
d_gene: TRBD2
CDR3aa: CASSLGFGGLAGDTQYF
CDR3nt: TGCGCCAGCAGCTTGGGATTTGGGGGACTAGCGGGAGATACGCAGTATTTT

j_gene: TRBJ1-2
abundance: few
v_gene: TRBV30
d_gene: TRBD1
CDR3aa: CAWSVQGIYGYTF
CDR3nt: TGTGCCTGGAGTGTACAGGGGATCTATGGCTACACCTTC

j_gene: TRBJ2-1
abundance: NA
v_gene: TRBV14
d_gene: NA
CDR3aa: CASSQGSGLVQDEQFF
CDR3nt: TGTGCCAGCAGCCAAGGGTCAGGGTTGGTTCAAGATGAGCAGTTCTTC

j_gene: TRBJ2-2
abundance: NA
v_gene: TRBV5-1
d_gene: TRBD2
CDR3aa: CASSWTSGSSTGELFF
CDR3nt: TGCGCCAGCAGCTGGACTAGCGGGAGTTCCACCGGGGAGCTGTTTTTT

j_gene: TRBJ2-5
abundance: NA
v_gene: TRBV6-6
d_gene: TRBD1
CDR3aa: CASSYSTGQGETQYF
CDR3nt: TGTGCCAGCAGTTACTCTACGGGACAGGGAGAGACCCAGTACTTC

j_gene: TRBJ2-6
abundance: few
v_gene: TRBV2
d_gene: NA
CDR3aa: CASSADISGANVLTF
CDR3nt: TGTGCCAGCAGCGCCGACATCTCTGGGGCCAACGTCCTGACTTTC

j_gene: TRBJ2-6
abundance: NA
v_gene: TRBV5-1
d_gene: TRBD2
CDR3aa: CASSLPLAGVGANVLTF
CDR3nt: TGCGCCAGCAGCTTGCCACTAGCGGGAGTTGGGGCCAACGTCCTGACTTTC

j_gene: TRBJ2-5
abundance: NA
v_gene: TRBV9
d_gene: TRBD2
CDR3aa: CASSVEWAGGETQYF
CDR3nt: TGTGCCAGCAGCGTAGAGTGGGCGGGAGGAGAGACCCAGTACTTC

j_gene: TRBJ1-1
abundance: few
v_gene: TRBV5-5
d_gene: NA
CDR3aa: CASSLASNTEAFF
CDR3nt: TGTGCCAGCAGCTTGGCCTCGAACACTGAAGCTTTCTTT

j_gene: TRBJ2-5
abundance: NA
v_gene: TRBV19
d_gene: NA
CDR3aa: CASRPQTGSQETQYF
CDR3nt: TGTGCCAGTAGACCCCAGACAGGTTCGCAAGAGACCCAGTACTTC

j_gene: TRBJ2-7
abundance: NA
v_gene: TRBV2
d_gene: NA
CDR3aa: CASISLGAYEQYF
CDR3nt: TGTGCCAGCATTTCGCTTGGAGCCTACGAGCAGTACTTC

j_gene: TRBJ2-7
abundance: NA
v_gene: TRBV7-8
d_gene: TRBD2
CDR3aa: CASSPDGTRYEQYF
CDR3nt: TGTGCCAGCAGCCCGGATGGGACTAGGTACGAGCAGTACTTC

j_gene: TRBJ2-7
abundance: NA
v_gene: TRBV11-2
d_gene: TRBD1
CDR3aa: CASSPGTGGYEQYF
CDR3nt: TGTGCCAGCAGCCCAGGGACAGGAGGCTACGAGCAGTACTTC

j_gene: TRBJ1-5
abundance: NA
v_gene: TRBV28
d_gene: TRBD1
CDR3aa: CASSPRGQGYNQPQHF
CDR3nt: TGTGCCAGCAGTCCCCGGGGACAGGGGTACAATCAGCCCCAGCATTTT

j_gene: TRBJ2-1
abundance: once
v_gene: TRBV29-1
d_gene: TRBD2
CDR3aa: CSVVSGRGSNEQFF
CDR3nt: TGCAGCGTTGTAAGCGGGAGGGGTAGCAATGAGCAGTTCTTC

j_gene: TRBJ2-2
abundance: NA
v_gene: TRBV11-1
d_gene: NA
CDR3aa: CASSLATSLTGELFF
CDR3nt: TGTGCCAGCAGCTTAGCCACTAGCCTGACCGGGGAGCTGTTTTTT

j_gene: TRBJ2-3
abundance: NA
v_gene: TRBV19
d_gene: NA
CDR3aa: CASRRTSGTDTQYF
CDR3nt: TGTGCCAGCCGAAGGACCTCAGGGACAGATACGCAGTATTTT

j_gene: TRBJ1-1
abundance: NA
v_gene: TRBV7-3
d_gene: TRBD1
CDR3aa: CASSLGQGTEAFF
CDR3nt: TGTGCCAGCAGCTTGGGACAGGGCACTGAAGCTTTCTTT

j_gene: TRBJ2-2
abundance: NA
v_gene: TRBV11-2
d_gene: TRBD1
CDR3aa: CASSYRGSGELFF
CDR3nt: TGTGCCAGCAGTTACAGGGGGTCCGGGGAGCTGTTTTTT